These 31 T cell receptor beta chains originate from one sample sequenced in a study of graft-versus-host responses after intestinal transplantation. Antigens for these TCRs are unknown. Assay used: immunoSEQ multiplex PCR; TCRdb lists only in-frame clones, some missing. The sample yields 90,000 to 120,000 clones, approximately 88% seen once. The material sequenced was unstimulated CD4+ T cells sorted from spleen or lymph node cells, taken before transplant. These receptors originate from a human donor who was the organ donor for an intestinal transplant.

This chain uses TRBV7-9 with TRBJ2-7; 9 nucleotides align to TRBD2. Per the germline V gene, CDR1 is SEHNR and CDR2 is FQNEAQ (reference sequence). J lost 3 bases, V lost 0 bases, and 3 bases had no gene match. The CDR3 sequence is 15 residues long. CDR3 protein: CASSLALAGIYEQYF. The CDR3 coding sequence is TGTGCCAGCAGCTTAGCACTAGCGGGCATCTACGAGCAGTACTTC.

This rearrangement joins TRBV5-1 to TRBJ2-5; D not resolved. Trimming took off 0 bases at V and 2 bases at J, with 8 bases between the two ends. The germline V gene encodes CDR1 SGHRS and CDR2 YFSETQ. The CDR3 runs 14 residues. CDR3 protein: CASSLALGQETQYF. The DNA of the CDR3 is TGCGCCAGCAGCTTGGCCTTGGGGCAAGAGACCCAGTACTTC.

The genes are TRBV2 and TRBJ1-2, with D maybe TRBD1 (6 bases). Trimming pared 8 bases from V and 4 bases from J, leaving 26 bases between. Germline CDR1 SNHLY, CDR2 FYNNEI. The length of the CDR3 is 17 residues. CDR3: CASLIVPGTGPLYGYTF. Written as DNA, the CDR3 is TGTGCCAGCTTAATAGTCCCAGGTACAGGGCCACTCTATGGCTACACCTTC.

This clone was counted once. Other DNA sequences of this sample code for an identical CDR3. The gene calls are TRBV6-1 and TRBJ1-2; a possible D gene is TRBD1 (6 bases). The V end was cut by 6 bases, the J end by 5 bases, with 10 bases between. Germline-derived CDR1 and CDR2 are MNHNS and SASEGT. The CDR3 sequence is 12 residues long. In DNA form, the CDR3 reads TGTGCCAGCAGCGACAGGTTTTATGGCTACACCTTC. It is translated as CASSDRFYGYTF.

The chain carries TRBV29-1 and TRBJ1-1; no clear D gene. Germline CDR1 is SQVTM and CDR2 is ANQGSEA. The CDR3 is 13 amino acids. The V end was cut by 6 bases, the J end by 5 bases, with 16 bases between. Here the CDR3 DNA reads TGCAGCGTGGCTAGAGGGTTAGAAACTGAAGCTTTCTTT. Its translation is CSVARGLETEAFF.

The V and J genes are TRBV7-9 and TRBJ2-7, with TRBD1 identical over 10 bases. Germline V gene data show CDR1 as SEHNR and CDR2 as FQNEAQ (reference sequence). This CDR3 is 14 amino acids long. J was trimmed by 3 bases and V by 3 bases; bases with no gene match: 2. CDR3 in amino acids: CASSFGTGVYEQYF. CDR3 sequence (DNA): TGTGCCAGCAGCTTCGGGACAGGGGTCTACGAGCAGTACTTC.

Written as DNA, the CDR3 is TGTGCCAGCAGCCTCCATTACGAGCAGTACTTC. Protein sequence: CASSLHYEQYF. The V call is TRBV14, the J call TRBJ2-7; D gene ambiguous. The germline V gene encodes CDR1 SGHDN and CDR2 FVKESK. This CDR3 region has 11 residues. The germline V and J ends were trimmed by 4 bases and 4 bases, with 5 bases remaining between them. The whole variable domain, filled in from reference TRBV14 and TRBJ2-7, reads EAGVTQFPSHSVIEKGQTVTLRCDPISGHDNLYWYRRVMGKEIKFLLHFVKESKQDESGMPNNRFLAERTGGTYSTLKVQPAELEDSGVYFCASSLHYEQYFGPGTRLTVT.

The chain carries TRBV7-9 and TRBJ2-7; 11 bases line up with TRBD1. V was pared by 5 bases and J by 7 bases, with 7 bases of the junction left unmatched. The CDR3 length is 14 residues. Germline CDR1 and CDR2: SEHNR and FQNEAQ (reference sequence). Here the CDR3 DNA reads TGTGCCAGCAGCCCAACCGGACAGGGGGCAGAGCAGTACTTC. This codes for CASSPTGQGAEQYF.

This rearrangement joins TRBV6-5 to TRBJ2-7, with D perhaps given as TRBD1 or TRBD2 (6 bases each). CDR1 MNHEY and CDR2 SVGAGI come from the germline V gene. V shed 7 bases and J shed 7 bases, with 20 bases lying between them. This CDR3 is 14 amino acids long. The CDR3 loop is CASTKAIQGGEQYF. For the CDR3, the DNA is TGTGCCAGCACGAAAGCTATACAGGGAGGAGAGCAGTACTTC.

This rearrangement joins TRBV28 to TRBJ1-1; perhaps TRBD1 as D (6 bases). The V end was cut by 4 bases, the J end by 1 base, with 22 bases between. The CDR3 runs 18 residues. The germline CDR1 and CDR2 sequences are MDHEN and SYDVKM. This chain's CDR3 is CASSSNLQRQAGNTEAFF. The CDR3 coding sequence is TGTGCCAGCAGTTCCAATCTACAACGACAGGCGGGGAACACTGAAGCTTTCTTT.

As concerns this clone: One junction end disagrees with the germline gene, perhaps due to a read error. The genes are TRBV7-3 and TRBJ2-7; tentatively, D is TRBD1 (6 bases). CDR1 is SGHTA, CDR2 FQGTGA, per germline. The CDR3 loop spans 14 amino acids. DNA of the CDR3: TGTGCCAGCAGCATAACAGGGATTGTGAGCGAGCAGTACTTC. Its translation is CASSITGIVSEQYF.

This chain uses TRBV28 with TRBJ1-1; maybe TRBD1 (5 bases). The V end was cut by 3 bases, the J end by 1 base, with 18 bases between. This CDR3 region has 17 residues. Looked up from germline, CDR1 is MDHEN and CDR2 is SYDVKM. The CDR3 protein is CASSFLRGQRRNTEAFF. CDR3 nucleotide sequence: TGTGCCAGCAGTTTCTTAAGGGGTCAGAGAAGGAACACTGAAGCTTTCTTT.

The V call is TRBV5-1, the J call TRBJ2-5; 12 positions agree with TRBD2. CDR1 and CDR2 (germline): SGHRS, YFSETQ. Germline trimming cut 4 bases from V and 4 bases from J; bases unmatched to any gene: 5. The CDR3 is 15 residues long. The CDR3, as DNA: TGCGCCAGCAGCCCGCCGGGACTAGCGGGAGAGACCCAGTACTTC. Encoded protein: CASSPPGLAGETQYF.

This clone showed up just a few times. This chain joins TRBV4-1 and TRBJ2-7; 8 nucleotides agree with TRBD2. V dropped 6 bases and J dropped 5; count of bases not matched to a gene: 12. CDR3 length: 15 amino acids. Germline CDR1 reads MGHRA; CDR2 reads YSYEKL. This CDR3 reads CASSRGGRAPDEQYF. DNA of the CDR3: TGCGCCAGCAGTCGGGGGGGGCGGGCTCCCGACGAGCAGTACTTC.

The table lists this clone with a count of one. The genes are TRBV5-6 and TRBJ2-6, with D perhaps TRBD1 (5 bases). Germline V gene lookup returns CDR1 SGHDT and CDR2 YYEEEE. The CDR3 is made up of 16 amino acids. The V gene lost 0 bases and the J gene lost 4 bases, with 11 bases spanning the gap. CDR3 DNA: TGTGCCAGCAGCTTGGGTCCCAGGGCCGGGGCCAACGTCCTGACTTTC. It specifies CASSLGPRAGANVLTF.

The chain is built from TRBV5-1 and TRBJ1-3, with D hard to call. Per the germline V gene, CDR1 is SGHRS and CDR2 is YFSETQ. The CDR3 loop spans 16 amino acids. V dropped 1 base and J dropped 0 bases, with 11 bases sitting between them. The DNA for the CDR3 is TGCGCCAGCAGCTTGCCCGACCGGAGCTCTGGAAACACCATATATTTT. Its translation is CASSLPDRSSGNTIYF.

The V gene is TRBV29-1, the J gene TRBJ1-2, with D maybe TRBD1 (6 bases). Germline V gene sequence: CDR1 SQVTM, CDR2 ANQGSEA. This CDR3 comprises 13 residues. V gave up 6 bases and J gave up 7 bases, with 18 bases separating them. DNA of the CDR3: TGCAGCGTCCTCGGATTGGGGGCGGCTGGCTACACCTTC. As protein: CSVLGLGAAGYTF.

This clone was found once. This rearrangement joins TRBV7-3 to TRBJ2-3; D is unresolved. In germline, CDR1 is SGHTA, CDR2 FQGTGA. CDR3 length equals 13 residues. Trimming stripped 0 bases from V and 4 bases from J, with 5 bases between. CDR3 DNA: TGTGCCAGCAGCTTAACTAAAGCAGATACGCAGTATTTT. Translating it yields CASSLTKADTQYF.

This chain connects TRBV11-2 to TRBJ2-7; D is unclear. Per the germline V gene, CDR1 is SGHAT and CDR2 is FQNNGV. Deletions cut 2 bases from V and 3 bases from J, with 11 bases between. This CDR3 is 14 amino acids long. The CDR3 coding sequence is TGTGCCAGCAGCTTAAGTGCTAGTGTCTACGAGCAGTACTTC. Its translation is CASSLSASVYEQYF.

This CDR3 is CASSLALTNTGELFF. As DNA, the CDR3 is TGTGCCAGCAGCTTGGCCCTTACGAACACCGGGGAGCTGTTTTTT. The rearrangement joins TRBV5-5 to TRBJ2-2; D ambiguous. The CDR3 is made up of 15 amino acids. Between the trimmed V and J ends, which lost 0 bases and 0 bases, there was a span of 6 bases. Germline V lookup: CDR1 SGHKS, CDR2 YYEKEE (reference sequence).

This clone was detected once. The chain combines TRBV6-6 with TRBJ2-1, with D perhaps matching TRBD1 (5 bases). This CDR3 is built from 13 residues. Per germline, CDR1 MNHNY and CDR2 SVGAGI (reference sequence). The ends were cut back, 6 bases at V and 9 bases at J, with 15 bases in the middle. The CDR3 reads CASSHGADGEQFF. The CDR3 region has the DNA TGTGCCAGCAGCCATGGGGCAGACGGTGAGCAGTTCTTC.

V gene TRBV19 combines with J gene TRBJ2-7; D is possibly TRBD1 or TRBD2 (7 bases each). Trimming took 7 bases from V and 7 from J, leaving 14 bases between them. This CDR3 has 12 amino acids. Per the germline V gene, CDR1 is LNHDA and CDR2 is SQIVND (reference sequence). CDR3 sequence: CASKERGQEQYF. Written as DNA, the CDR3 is TGTGCCAGTAAAGAGCGGGGACAGGAGCAGTACTTC.

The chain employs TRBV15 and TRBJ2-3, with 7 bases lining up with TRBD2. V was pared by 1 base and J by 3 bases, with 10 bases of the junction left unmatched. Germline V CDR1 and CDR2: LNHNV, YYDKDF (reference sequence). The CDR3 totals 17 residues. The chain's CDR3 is CATSRGRGVAGTDTQYF. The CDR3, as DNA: TGTGCCACCAGCAGAGGTCGGGGGGTAGCTGGGACAGATACGCAGTATTTT.

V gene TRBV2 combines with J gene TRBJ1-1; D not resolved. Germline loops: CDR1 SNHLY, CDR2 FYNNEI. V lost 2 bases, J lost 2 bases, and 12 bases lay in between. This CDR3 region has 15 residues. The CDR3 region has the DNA TGTGCCAGCAGTGAATGGGTCGCAGGCAACACTGAAGCTTTCTTT. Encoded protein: CASSEWVAGNTEAFF.

The CDR3: CASSQTSTGGNIQYF. The CDR3 DNA reads TGTGCCAGCAGCCAGACTAGTACAGGCGGAAACATTCAGTACTTC. V usage is TRBV5-5 and J usage is TRBJ2-4, with D possibly being TRBD2 (6 bases). Per germline, CDR1 SGHKS and CDR2 YYEKEE (reference sequence). The V end lost 4 bases, the J end lost 6 bases, and 17 bases lay between the germline ends. CDR3 length equals 15 residues.

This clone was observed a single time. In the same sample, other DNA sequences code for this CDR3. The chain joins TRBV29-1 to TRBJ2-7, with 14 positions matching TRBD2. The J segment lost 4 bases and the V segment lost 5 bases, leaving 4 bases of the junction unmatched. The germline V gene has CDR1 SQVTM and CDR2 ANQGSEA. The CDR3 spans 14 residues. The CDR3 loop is CSVSGTSGSYEQYF. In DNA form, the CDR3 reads TGCAGCGTTTCCGGGACTAGCGGGAGTTACGAGCAGTACTTC.

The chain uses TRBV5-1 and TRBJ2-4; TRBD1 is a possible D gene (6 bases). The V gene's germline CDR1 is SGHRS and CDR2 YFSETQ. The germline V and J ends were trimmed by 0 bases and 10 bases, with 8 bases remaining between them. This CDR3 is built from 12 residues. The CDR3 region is CASSLGDTIQYF. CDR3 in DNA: TGCGCCAGCAGCTTGGGGGACACTATTCAGTACTTC.

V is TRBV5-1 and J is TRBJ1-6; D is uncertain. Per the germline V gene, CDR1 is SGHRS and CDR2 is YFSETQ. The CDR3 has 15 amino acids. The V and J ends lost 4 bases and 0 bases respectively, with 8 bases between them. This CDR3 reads CASSQVGSYNSPLHF. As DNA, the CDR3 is TGCGCCAGCAGCCAGGTTGGCTCCTATAATTCACCCCTCCACTTT.

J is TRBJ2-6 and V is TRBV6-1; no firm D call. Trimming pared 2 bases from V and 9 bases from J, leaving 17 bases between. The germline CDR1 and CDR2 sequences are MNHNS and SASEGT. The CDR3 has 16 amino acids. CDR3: CASSETALSYYNVLTF. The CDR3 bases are TGTGCCAGCAGTGAAACCGCCCTCTCATACTACAACGTCCTGACTTTC.

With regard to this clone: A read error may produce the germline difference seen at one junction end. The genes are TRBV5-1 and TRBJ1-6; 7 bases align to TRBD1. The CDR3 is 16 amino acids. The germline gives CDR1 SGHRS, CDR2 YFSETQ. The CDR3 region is CARSRGDQGVSSPLHF. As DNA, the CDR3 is TGCGCCCGCAGCAGGGGGGACCAGGGGGTAAGTTCACCCCTCCACTTT.

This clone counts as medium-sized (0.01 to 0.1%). This chain's CDR3 is CASKGRALGTEAFF. The CDR3 bases are TGTGCCAGTAAAGGGCGGGCCCTCGGTACTGAAGCTTTCTTT. This chain joins TRBV19 and TRBJ1-1; no firm D call. From germline, CDR1 is LNHDA and CDR2 SQIVND (reference sequence). This CDR3 has 14 residues. V lost 7 bases to trimming and J lost 5 bases, with 17 bases between them.